This T cell receptor (beta chain) was sequenced in a study of identifying expanded T cells in peripheral blood. The table came from immunoSEQ multiplex PCR; TCRdb's copy has only in-frame clones and leaves some out. Seen here are about 78,000 clones, about four fifths observed once, and the top ten hold 15% to 20%. During the collection period, no donor immune events like infections were recorded. In germline, CDR1 is GTSNPN, CDR2 SVGIG (reference sequence). The CDR3 sequence is 16 residues long. The J segment lost 7 bases and the V segment lost 1 base, leaving 9 bases of the junction unmatched. Sample: blood. The chain carries TRBV30 and TRBJ2-1; the match to TRBD2 covers 11 bases. The receptor comes from a person between 18 and 70 years old in good health. The CDR3 DNA reads as TGTGCCTGGAGTGCCACCCTAATAGCGGGAGGGAATGAGCAGTTCTTC. Residues: CAWSATLIAGGNEQFF. The full variable domain, rest sourced from reference TRBV30 and TRBJ2-1, is SQTIHQWPATLVQPVGSPLSLECTVEGTSNPNLYWYRQAAGRGLQLLFYSVGIGQISSEVPQNLSASRPQDRQFILSSKKLLLSDSGFYLCAWSATLIAGGNEQFFGPGTRLTVL.